This paragraph covers one T cell receptor beta chain sequence. These data belong to a study of CDR3 diversity in severe acne. TCRdb used MiXCR to reprocess the PCR reads, holding one entry per CDR3 protein. The table records about 85,000 distinct CDR3 sequences, 48% of them present only once. Germline V gene sequence: CDR1 LNHDA, CDR2 SQIVND (reference sequence). The length of the CDR3 is 14 residues. Trimming took 1 base from V and 2 from J, leaving 8 bases between them. The sample taken for sequencing was blood. This sequence was found in a male donor in good health, serving as a control. The V and J genes are TRBV19 and TRBJ1-2, with D tentatively TRBD1 (5 bases). CDR3 DNA sequence: TGTGCCAGTAGTATAGGGCCAGGGAACTATGGCTACACCTTC. It encodes CASSIGPGNYGYTF.